This passage covers 14 T cell receptor beta chains from one sample sequenced in a study of T cell therapy after organ transplantation. The repertoire was sequenced with immunoSEQ multiplex PCR; TCRdb's copy has only in-frame clones and lacks some. The sample comprises a few thousand clones, just under 75% of which are singletons, and approximately 30% rests with the top ten. Time point defined: 4-8 weeks after completion of therapy. No antigens are known for them. The input for sequencing was CD8+ T cells from blood, taken after autologous CMV-specific T cell therapy. The receptor source for this set is a human patient who had received a solid organ transplant and had CMV disease. Some of the T cells may derive from the graft donor.

This chain links TRBV7-6 with TRBJ2-7; 7 nucleotides line up with TRBD1. From germline, CDR1 is SGHVS and CDR2 FNYEAQ. This CDR3 has 16 amino acids. Unmatched junction bases numbered 8, after V lost 3 bases and J lost 0 bases. The CDR3 region has the DNA TGTGCCAGCAGCTTTCGAGGGGACAGTCTCTCCTACGAGCAGTACTTC. Protein sequence: CASSFRGDSLSYEQYF.

This clone is classed as large (0.1 to 1%). The chain uses TRBV19 and TRBJ2-3, with D maybe TRBD2 (5 bases). CDR1 LNHDA and CDR2 SQIVND come from the germline V gene (reference sequence). The length of the CDR3 is 16 residues. With 5 bases removed from V and 6 bases from J, the gap between germline ends came to 21 bases. The CDR3 sequence is CASSVTRLPGSDTQYF. CDR3 nucleotide sequence: TGTGCCAGTAGTGTAACGCGACTGCCGGGGTCGGATACGCAGTATTTT.

The table lists this clone with a few counts. This chain connects TRBV10-2 to TRBJ1-2, with TRBD1 as a possible D gene (6 bases). The germline V gene encodes CDR1 WSHSY and CDR2 SAAADI. Deletions cut 8 bases from V and 2 bases from J, with 15 bases between. This CDR3 has 14 residues. DNA for the CDR3: TGCGCCAGCCGGGGGGGCTCCATCAACTATGGCTACACCTTC. It specifies CASRGGSINYGYTF.

The chain employs TRBV27 and TRBJ2-1; D perhaps matches TRBD1 (5 bases). Germline lookup yields CDR1 MNHEY and CDR2 SMNVEV (reference sequence). V was pared by 1 base and J by 5 bases, with 6 bases between. The CDR3 totals 13 residues. CDR3: CASSLLGDNEQFF. Written as DNA, the CDR3 is TGTGCCAGCAGTTTATTAGGGGACAATGAGCAGTTCTTC.

V gene TRBV4-3 combines with J gene TRBJ2-7; the match to TRBD2 covers 8 bases. V lost 0 bases, J lost 3 bases, and 7 bases stayed unmatched. CDR3 length equals 16 residues. Germline CDR1 and CDR2: LGHNA and YSLEER. In DNA, the CDR3 is TGCGCCAGCAGCCAAGATCGGAGCGGGAGAGGCTACGAGCAGTACTTC. Translated, it gives CASSQDRSGRGYEQYF.

The chain combines TRBV4-1 with TRBJ2-1; maybe TRBD2 (7 bases). V lost 0 bases and J lost 4, with 16 bases in between. Germline V CDR1 and CDR2: MGHRA, YSYEKL. This CDR3 has 17 residues. CDR3 nucleotides: TGCGCCAGCAGCCAAGATGATTCGCGGGGGACATACAATGAGCAGTTCTTC. It specifies CASSQDDSRGTYNEQFF.

The chain uses TRBV7-9 and TRBJ2-3, with TRBD1 matching over 9 bases. Germline-derived CDR1 and CDR2 are SEHNR and FQNEAQ (reference sequence). Losses at the gene ends were 5 bases for V and 0 bases for J; bases not matched to a gene: 9. The CDR3 runs 17 residues. In DNA, the CDR3 is TGTGCCAGCAGCCCCACAGGGGGCGATCCTAGCACAGATACGCAGTATTTT. Amino acids: CASSPTGGDPSTDTQYF.

The chain has TRBV29-1 and TRBJ2-7, with 14 bases identical to TRBD2. The CDR3 is 16 amino acids. Germline-derived CDR1 and CDR2 are SQVTM and ANQGSEA. Trimming cost V 6 bases and J 4 bases; bases outside gene matches: 11. CDR3 in amino acids: CSVAGLAGESYYEQYF. CDR3 nucleotide sequence: TGCAGCGTAGCGGGACTAGCGGGAGAATCCTATTACGAGCAGTACTTC.

This clone was observed a handful of times. The rearrangement links TRBV29-1 to TRBJ1-1; D gene unclear. The CDR3 is made up of 11 amino acids. The germline V and J ends were trimmed by 5 bases and 0 bases, with 4 bases remaining between them. CDR1 and CDR2 from the germline V gene are SQVTM and ANQGSEA. The CDR3 is CSVRVNTEAFF. In DNA, the CDR3 is TGCAGCGTTCGAGTGAACACTGAAGCTTTCTTT.

V gene TRBV28 combines with J gene TRBJ2-7, with D possibly TRBD2 on 5 matching bases. Trimming shortened V by 7 bases and J by 2 bases, and 15 bases separated the two germline ends. The CDR3 is made up of 14 amino acids. CDR1 is MDHEN and CDR2 is SYDVKM in the germline V gene. For the CDR3, the DNA is TGTGCCAGCAACCCCGGCGGGTGGACCTACGAGCAGTACTTC. Its translation: CASNPGGWTYEQYF.

This clone was found once. The V call is TRBV7-2, the J call TRBJ2-3, with 11 bases fitting TRBD2. Germline loops: CDR1 SGHTA, CDR2 FQGNSA. Germline trimming cut 1 base from V and 7 bases from J; bases unmatched to any gene: 7. This CDR3 comprises 16 residues. The CDR3 protein is CASSLELAGVGNTQYF. CDR3 DNA sequence: TGTGCCAGCAGCTTAGAACTAGCGGGAGTAGGAAATACGCAGTATTTT.

The chain links TRBV4-3 to TRBJ2-3; 7 bases are a match to TRBD1. J was trimmed by 0 bases and V by 5 bases; bases with no gene match: 5. From germline, CDR1 is LGHNA and CDR2 YSLEER. This CDR3 spans 15 amino acids. This CDR3 reads CASSSRTGSTDTQYF. For the CDR3, the DNA is TGCGCCAGCAGCTCACGGACAGGAAGCACAGATACGCAGTATTTT.

J is TRBJ1-4 and V is TRBV25-1; D unclear. V lost 5 bases to trimming and J lost 1 base, with 5 bases between them. Germline values: CDR1 MGHDK, CDR2 SYGVNS. The CDR3 consists of 13 residues. The CDR3 DNA is TGTGCCAGCAGTACCCAAACTAATGAAAAACTGTTTTTT. This gives the protein CASSTQTNEKLFF.

V gene TRBV27 combines with J gene TRBJ2-5; 8 nucleotides match TRBD2. The J segment lost 1 base and the V segment lost 2 bases, leaving 9 bases of the junction unmatched. Looked up from germline, CDR1 is MNHEY and CDR2 is SMNVEV (reference sequence). The CDR3 runs 17 residues. The CDR3 nucleotides read TGTGCCAGCAGTTTAGCCGTCACTGGACTAGCCCAAGAGACCCAGTACTTC. As protein: CASSLAVTGLAQETQYF.